This T cell receptor (beta chain) was captured by sequencing in a study of blood T cell repertoires in COVID-19. Study details: Material from acute and convalescent COVID-19 was sourced from the United States, Italy and Spain.

Per the study methods: Nucleated cell counts were estimated from reference gene primer amplification. Assay used: immunoSEQ multiplex PCR; TCRdb lists only in-frame clones, some missing. That table gives V, J and clone size, and the DNA gave D and trimming. The sample lists some 400,000 clones; 89% were seen once. V lost 4 bases and J 0 bases, leaving 19 bases between the germline ends. Germline V gives CDR1 LGHDT, CDR2 YNNKEL (reference sequence). The CDR3 has 17 amino acids. The study drew participants aged roughly 18 to 89 years from roughly 25 US areas. Symptom resolution, clearance, or two negative PCRs marked the recovered donors of Cohort 3.

The receptor's source is a woman aged 30 to 39 who had recovered from COVID-19. The V call is TRBV3-1 (or the pseudogene TRBV3-2), the J call TRBJ2-7; D gene uncertain. The sample was PBMCs or T cells enriched from blood (not recorded which). The CDR3 nucleotides read TGTGCCAGCAGCCTGGGTGGCGGCGTTGATTACTCCTACGAGCAGTACTTC. Encoded protein: CASSLGGGVDYSYEQYF.